The 28 T cell receptor beta chains below were found in one sample sequenced in a study of cytomegalovirus exposure and HLA in healthy donors. The PCR contained 60 Vbeta and 13 Jbeta primers. This table comes from immunoSEQ multiplex PCR, and its TCRdb copy is limited to in-frame clones, with some not included. The sample includes about 130,000 clones, roughly 80% of them seen just once. The sample comprised PBMCs. The receptors were gathered from a man younger than 35 in good health and CMV-seropositive.

The chain links TRBV7-6 to TRBJ1-1; D perhaps matches TRBD1 (6 bases). The CDR3 covers 15 residues. Germline CDR1 and CDR2: SGHVS and FNYEAQ. V lost 3 bases and J lost 1, with 12 bases in between. Here the CDR3 reads CASSLGGLENTEAFF. The DNA for the CDR3 is TGTGCCAGCAGCTTGGGGGGGCTCGAGAACACTGAAGCTTTCTTT.

The V call is TRBV7-9, the J call TRBJ2-2, with 12 bases lining up with TRBD2. The CDR3 runs 17 residues. The V gene end was trimmed by 3 bases and the J gene end by 5 bases; junction bases not matched to a gene: 7. Germline assignment: CDR1 SEHNR and CDR2 FQNEAQ (reference sequence). For the CDR3, the DNA is TGTGCCAGCAGCTTCGAGGTACTAGCGGGAGGAACCGGGGAGCTGTTTTTT. It codes for CASSFEVLAGGTGELFF.

The rearrangement uses TRBV7-2 and TRBJ2-5, with a possible D match to TRBD1 (5 bases). The J call may be in error: the DNA end matches TRBJ2-7 better. The germline V gene encodes CDR1 SGHTA and CDR2 FQGNSA. The CDR3 length is 14 residues. The CDR3 protein is CASSSKDRTYEQYF. CDR3 DNA sequence: TGTGCCAGCAGCTCCAAAGACAGAACCTACGAGCAGTACTTC.

V gene TRBV5-8 combines with J gene TRBJ1-5, with TRBD1 matching over 7 bases. Trimming at V came to 0 bases and at J to 1 base, leaving 1 base not matched to a gene. The CDR3 has 15 residues. CDR1 and CDR2 from the germline V gene are SGHTS and YDEGEE. CDR3 coding DNA: TGTGCCAGCAGCTTGGACAGGGGAAGCAATCAGCCCCAGCATTTT. Its translation: CASSLDRGSNQPQHF.

The CDR3 reads CASSIIDGRGNTIYF. The CDR3 DNA follows: TGTGCCAGTAGTATTATTGACGGGAGAGGAAACACCATATATTTT. The chain links TRBV19 to TRBJ1-3; D call uncertain. V lost 3 bases to trimming and J lost 4 bases, with 13 bases between them. The V gene's germline CDR1 is LNHDA and CDR2 SQIVND (reference sequence). The CDR3 totals 15 residues.

This clone has more than one count but fewer than ten. The CDR3 region has the DNA TGCGCCAGCAGCCAAGGGCCGGGGAATTCACCCCTCCACTTT. Amino acids: CASSQGPGNSPLHF. The chain joins TRBV4-1 to TRBJ1-6; D gene uncertain. Germline V gives CDR1 MGHRA, CDR2 YSYEKL. CDR3 length equals 14 residues. Trimming left V 1 base short and J 7 bases short, with 8 bases between.

The CDR3 loop is CATSRDLSGRATDTQYF. The CDR3 DNA follows: TGTGCCACCAGCAGAGACCTTAGCGGGAGGGCGACAGATACGCAGTATTTT. This chain links TRBV15 with TRBJ2-3; the match to TRBD2 covers 11 bases. This CDR3 comprises 17 residues. V gave up 0 bases and J gave up 3 bases; unmatched junction bases: 5. The V gene's germline CDR1 is LNHNV and CDR2 YYDKDF (reference sequence).

The genes are TRBV6-6 and TRBJ2-3, with 8 bases lining up with TRBD2. The germline gives CDR1 MNHNY, CDR2 SVGAGI (reference sequence). The CDR3 totals 13 residues. With V trimmed by 7 bases and J by 5 bases, 5 bases remained unmatched. The CDR3 bases are TGTGCCAGCATACCCCTAGCGGGAGATACGCAGTATTTT. This encodes CASIPLAGDTQYF.

This clone came up once. The rearrangement joins TRBV2 to TRBJ2-7, with 9 bases that match TRBD1. The ends lost 2 bases at V and 3 bases at J; junction bases unmatched: 5. Looked up from germline, CDR1 is SNHLY and CDR2 is FYNNEI. The CDR3 runs to 15 residues. The CDR3 sequence is CASSESPGQGYEQYF. CDR3 coding DNA: TGTGCCAGCAGTGAAAGCCCGGGACAGGGCTACGAGCAGTACTTC.

This clone was detected only once. The sample carries other DNA sequences with the same CDR3. This chain uses TRBV5-1 with TRBJ2-5, with D possibly matching TRBD1 (6 bases). Deletions cut 0 bases from V and 0 bases from J, with 9 bases between. The CDR3 runs 15 residues. CDR1 SGHRS and CDR2 YFSETQ come from the germline V gene. This chain's CDR3 is CASSLAGQNQETQYF. The CDR3 DNA reads as TGCGCCAGCAGCTTGGCCGGACAGAACCAAGAGACCCAGTACTTC.

This sequence joins TRBV6-1 and TRBJ1-5; possibly TRBD1 for D (6 bases). The CDR3 length is 13 residues. Looked up from germline, CDR1 is MNHNS and CDR2 is SASEGT. Trimming took off 7 bases at V and 7 bases at J, with 14 bases between the two ends. The DNA for the CDR3 is TGTGCCAGCATGTCCGGAACAGGGCAGCCCCAGCATTTT. Its protein is CASMSGTGQPQHF.

This chain uses TRBV11-2 with TRBJ2-1, with TRBD2 matching over 13 bases. J was trimmed by 3 bases and V by 1 base; bases with no gene match: 9. Germline CDR1 and CDR2: SGHAT and FQNNGV. The CDR3 has 19 residues. Here the CDR3 reads CASSLAKPGLAGIYNEQFF. The CDR3 DNA follows: TGTGCCAGCAGCTTAGCTAAACCGGGACTAGCGGGGATCTACAATGAGCAGTTCTTC.

The V gene is TRBV2, the J gene TRBJ2-5, with TRBD2 matching 9 bases. V lost 3 bases and J lost 7; bases outside the gene matches: 3. Per the germline V gene, CDR1 is SNHLY and CDR2 is FYNNEI. The length of the CDR3 is 13 residues. Here the CDR3 DNA reads TGTGCCAGCAGTGACGCTAGCGGGGCGACCCAGTACTTC. Translation gives CASSDASGATQYF.

In the case of this clone: Germline is not matched at one junction end, which may reflect a read error. Here the CDR3 DNA reads TGTTCCAGCAGCTTAGATCGCCTAGCGGGGTCCACAGATACGCAGTATTTT. Encoded protein: CSSSLDRLAGSTDTQYF. The chain is built from TRBV7-9 and TRBJ2-3; 9 nucleotides match TRBD2. This CDR3 has 17 amino acids. The germline CDR1 and CDR2 sequences are SEHNR and FQNEAQ (reference sequence).

The chain has TRBV6-1 and TRBJ2-7; D is ambiguous. CDR3 length: 13 amino acids. Trimming left V 1 base short and J 3 bases short, with 7 bases between. The germline CDR1 and CDR2 sequences are MNHNS and SASEGT. CDR3 residues: CASSEGYNYEQYF. CDR3 bases: TGTGCCAGCAGTGAAGGTTACAACTACGAGCAGTACTTC.

The gene calls are TRBV10-3 and TRBJ2-7, with a tentative D call TRBD1 (5 bases). CDR1 and CDR2 from the germline V gene are ENHRY and SYGVKD. The CDR3 extends over 13 amino acids. V lost 6 bases to trimming and J lost 4 bases, with 13 bases between them. CDR3 bases: TGTGCCATCAGGGACACTCAAAAGTACGAGCAGTACTTC. This encodes CAIRDTQKYEQYF.

The chain couples TRBV4-3 to TRBJ2-5, with D possibly TRBD1 on 6 matching bases. Matching the DNA end better, TRBJ2-7 makes the J call doubtful. This CDR3 comprises 14 residues. Germline V gene sequence: CDR1 LGHNA, CDR2 YSLEER. The CDR3 spells CASSQGTVTYEQYF. The CDR3 region has the DNA TGCGCCAGCAGCCAAGGGACAGTGACGTACGAGCAGTACTTC.

The chain's CDR3 is CASSSGLAGTSGANVLTF. CDR3 nucleotides: TGTGCCAGCAGCTCCGGACTAGCTGGAACCTCTGGGGCCAACGTCCTGACTTTC. V gene TRBV5-4 combines with J gene TRBJ2-6; TRBD2 matches at 8 bases. Germline CDR1 reads SGHNT; CDR2 reads YYREEE (reference sequence). This CDR3 contains 18 residues. Trimming removed 3 bases from V and 0 bases from J; junction bases left unmatched: 8. The full variable domain, completed using reference TRBV5-4 and TRBJ2-6, is ETGVTQSPTHLIKTRGQQVTLRCSSQSGHNTVSWYQQALGQGPQFIFQYYREEENGRGNFPPRFSGLQFPNYSSELNVNALELDDSALYLCASSSGLAGTSGANVLTFGAGSRLTVL.

The chain joins TRBV19 to TRBJ2-1, with 12 bases aligning to TRBD2. The CDR3 is made up of 17 amino acids. The V gene end was trimmed by 4 bases and the J gene end by 5 bases; junction bases not matched to a gene: 9. The germline gives CDR1 LNHDA, CDR2 SQIVND (reference sequence). In nucleotides, the CDR3 is TGTGCCAGTAGTAAACGGCTGCTAGCGGGAGGGCACAATGAGCAGTTCTTC. Protein: CASSKRLLAGGHNEQFF.

The CDR3, as DNA: TGTGCCAGCGGACCCGAGAGGGTTAGGGAGACCCAGTACTTC. It translates to CASGPERVRETQYF. The J gene is TRBJ2-5, the V gene TRBV11-2, with D tentatively TRBD2 (5 bases). CDR3 length: 14 residues. Per the germline V gene, CDR1 is SGHAT and CDR2 is FQNNGV. Trimming shortened V by 8 bases and J by 5 bases, and 18 bases separated the two germline ends.

The chain is built from TRBV5-1 and TRBJ2-7, with TRBD2 matching 9 bases. The V gene's germline CDR1 is SGHRS and CDR2 YFSETQ. J gave up 2 bases and V 3 bases, and 12 bases lay outside the gene matches. This CDR3 spans 17 amino acids. This CDR3 is CASSSGAPRLAAYEQYF. CDR3 in DNA: TGCGCCAGCAGCTCGGGGGCCCCCAGACTAGCGGCCTACGAGCAGTACTTC.

This clone was found a few times. This chain uses TRBV9 with TRBJ1-1; unclear D gene. The germline V and J ends were trimmed by 3 bases and 1 base, with 7 bases remaining between them. CDR1 and CDR2 (germline): SGDLS, YYNGEE. This CDR3 contains 13 residues. DNA for the CDR3: TGTGCCAGCAGCGGGCCCTGGAACACTGAAGCTTTCTTT. This encodes CASSGPWNTEAFF.

For the CDR3, the DNA is TGTGCCAGCAGCTTATTCGTTGGGCGTTTCCTCCTTCGGCAGTACTTC. Translated, it gives CASSLFVGRFLLRQYF. The chain recombines TRBV11-2 with TRBJ2-7; no clear D gene. The CDR3 extends over 16 amino acids. Germline V lookup: CDR1 SGHAT, CDR2 FQNNGV. V dropped 2 bases and J dropped 9 bases, with 23 bases sitting between them.

This clone appeared a single time. The chain couples TRBV7-2 to TRBJ2-7, with D tentatively TRBD2 (5 bases). V was clipped by 2 bases and J by 5 bases, with 13 bases between them. The CDR3 is made up of 14 amino acids. Looked up from germline, CDR1 is SGHTA and CDR2 is FQGNSA. The CDR3 DNA is TGTGCCAGCAGCTTACCCATAATACTAGACGAGCAGTACTTC. As protein: CASSLPIILDEQYF.

The chain has TRBV18 and TRBJ1-3; D is unresolved. The CDR3 sequence is 15 residues long. V was clipped by 2 bases and J by 0 bases, with 8 bases between them. Germline V gene lookup returns CDR1 KGHSH and CDR2 LQKENI. CDR3 region: CASSPAGNSGNTIYF. The CDR3 nucleotides are TGTGCCAGCTCACCAGCGGGAAACTCTGGAAACACCATATATTTT.

This clone was seen more than once but under ten times. The chain couples TRBV21-1 to TRBJ2-7; the D call TRBD1 from the table was never checked on the DNA. TRBV21-1 is classified as a pseudogene. CDR3 size: 16 residues. The CDR3 region is CASSIISDRGQDEQYF. The CDR3 DNA sequence: TGTGCCAGCAGCATCATTTCGGACAGGGGGCAGGACGAGCAGTACTTC.

This clone has more than one count but fewer than ten. The chain combines TRBV25-1 with TRBJ2-3; 9 positions agree with TRBD2. The length of the CDR3 is 15 residues. Germline values: CDR1 MGHDK, CDR2 SYGVNS. Trimming at V came to 3 bases and at J to 4 bases, leaving 5 bases not matched to a gene. The CDR3 reads CASSDSGRYADTQYF. CDR3 nucleotides: TGTGCCAGCAGTGATAGCGGGAGATACGCAGATACGCAGTATTTT.

This chain links TRBV7-2 with TRBJ1-1; 8 nucleotides line up with TRBD1. The V segment lost 2 bases and the J segment 4 bases; nucleotides outside the gene matches: 6. Germline loops: CDR1 SGHTA, CDR2 FQGNSA. This CDR3 comprises 15 residues. CDR3 sequence reads: CASSLTLTGVTEAFF. CDR3 DNA: TGTGCCAGCAGCTTAACCTTGACAGGGGTCACTGAAGCTTTCTTT. Full variable domain (rest looked up from reference TRBV7-2 and TRBJ1-1): GAGVSQSPSNKVTEKGKDVELRCDPISGHTALYWYRQSLGQGLEFLIYFQGNSAPDKSGLPSDRFSAERTGGSVSTLTIQRTQQEDSAVYLCASSLTLTGVTEAFFGQGTRLTVV.